These T cell receptor beta chains were read from a single sample in a study of blood T cells in healthy people across ages. TCRdb passed the 5' RACE reads through MiXCR, listing each CDR3 protein once. Found here are about 1.5 million distinct CDR3 sequences, about 42% of them singletons; the top ten hold about 4.1%. The sample taken for sequencing was blood. The receptors here all came from a young woman in good health. Each CDR3 is given with its conserved first and last residue. A D gene is named only where the DNA matches it firmly. Some rows have no size entry. The others give once, few or many, or a class for an expanded clone.

TRBJ2-5,TRBV6-2/TRBV6-3,few,TRBD1,CASSPSGQGLYF,TGTGCCAGCAGTCCCTCGGGACAGGGGCTGTACTTC
TRBJ1-1,TRBV10-3,few,-,CAISGRQPEAFF,TGTGCCATCAGTGGGAGACAACCTGAAGCTTTCTTT
TRBJ2-3,TRBV6-2/TRBV6-3,few,-,CASSYFQHRTDTQYF,TGTGCCAGCAGTTATTTCCAACACCGCACAGATACGCAGTATTTT
TRBJ2-7,TRBV6-5,few,TRBD1,CASRPWDSSYEQYF,TGTGCCAGCAGACCTTGGGACAGCTCCTACGAGCAGTACTTC
TRBJ2-3,TRBV6-2/TRBV6-3,few,-,CASSTRRDTQYF,TGTGCCAGCTCCACCCGGAGAGATACGCAGTATTTT
TRBJ1-2,TRBV29-1,many,-,CSAGGLYGYTF,TGCAGCGCCGGGGGCCTCTATGGCTACACCTTC
TRBJ2-1,TRBV24-1,few,-,CATGLYNEQFF,TGTGCCACGGGGCTGTACAATGAGCAGTTCTTC
TRBJ2-5,TRBV9,once,-,CASSVEPATGRREQYF,TGTGCCAGCAGCGTAGAACCGGCGACAGGGAGGAGAGAGCAGTACTTC
TRBJ2-7,TRBV6-5,few,-,CASSYFPTGNNFRGQYF,TGTGCCAGCAGTTACTTCCCAACCGGGAACAATTTTCGCGGGCAGTACTTC
TRBJ1-5,TRBV20-1,-,TRBD1,CSASFIRDRGNQPQHF,TGCAGTGCATCATTCATCCGGGACAGGGGTAATCAGCCCCAGCATTTT
TRBJ2-6,TRBV4-2,-,-,CASSQDRDGANVLTF,TGTGCCAGCAGCCAAGACAGGGATGGGGCCAACGTCCTGACTTTC
TRBJ1-5,TRBV7-2,-,-,CASSLVGQYSNQPQHF,TGTGCCAGCAGCTTAGTTGGACAGTATAGCAATCAGCCCCAGCATTTT
TRBJ2-3,TRBV12-3/TRBV12-4,-,TRBD2,CASSLVAGVDTQYF,TGTGCCAGCAGTTTAGTGGCGGGGGTAGATACGCAGTATTTT
TRBJ1-1,TRBV5-1,-,-,CASSLKAQGAEAFF,TGCGCCAGCAGCTTGAAAGCCCAAGGGGCTGAAGCTTTCTTT
TRBJ2-7,TRBV9,-,TRBD1,CAGSDDRGHEQYF,TGTGCCGGCAGCGATGACAGGGGGCACGAGCAGTACTTC
TRBJ2-2,TRBV6-1,-,-,CASRATVNTGELFF,TGTGCCAGCAGGGCGACTGTGAACACCGGGGAGCTGTTTTTT